These 15 T cell receptor beta chains came from one sample sequenced in a study of T cell responses to AZD1222 COVID-19 vaccine. Some clones are missing from TCRdb's copy, which holds only in-frame ones; the method was immunoSEQ multiplex PCR. The table includes about 180,000 clones, approximately 86% detected once. Sequencing was performed on peripheral blood, taken 28 days after the second AZD1222 dose. These receptors originate from an adult who received the AZD1222 COVID-19 vaccine.

V usage is TRBV5-6 and J usage is TRBJ2-7; no definite D call. The V gene lost 3 bases and the J gene lost 0 bases, with 4 bases spanning the gap. Germline V gene sequence: CDR1 SGHDT, CDR2 YYEEEE. This CDR3 is 12 amino acids long. CDR3 DNA: TGTGCCAGCAGCTCTAGCTCCTACGAGCAGTACTTC. Residues: CASSSSSYEQYF.

The table lists this clone with a count of one. This rearrangement joins TRBV15 to TRBJ1-1; D gene ambiguous. Per the germline V gene, CDR1 is LNHNV and CDR2 is YYDKDF (reference sequence). The CDR3 totals 16 residues. V dropped 2 bases and J dropped 0 bases, with 13 bases sitting between them. CDR3 nucleotide sequence: TGTGCCACCAGCAGACCCGGGGAAGAGCTGAACACTGAAGCTTTCTTT. This encodes CATSRPGEELNTEAFF.

A remark on this clone: In the same sample, other DNA sequences code for this CDR3. The DNA for the CDR3 is TGCGCCAGCAGCTTGTCCTCGGGGAACACTGAAGCTTTCTTT. Its translation is CASSLSSGNTEAFF. The rearrangement links TRBV5-1 to TRBJ1-1; D unclear. Trimming took 1 base from V and 1 from J, leaving 8 bases between them. The CDR3 spans 14 residues. The germline gives CDR1 SGHRS, CDR2 YFSETQ.

The chain joins TRBV28 to TRBJ1-1; possibly TRBD1 for D (5 bases). The CDR3 length is 13 residues. Germline V CDR1 and CDR2: MDHEN, SYDVKM. Trimming stripped 5 bases from V and 6 bases from J, with 13 bases between. The CDR3 loop is CASSERSGAEAFF. CDR3 DNA: TGTGCCAGCAGTGAGAGGTCGGGGGCTGAAGCTTTCTTT.

The chain carries TRBV2 and TRBJ2-2; D may be TRBD1 (6 bases). The germline V gene has CDR1 SNHLY and CDR2 FYNNEI. The CDR3 spans 15 residues. V dropped 5 bases and J dropped 4 bases, with 14 bases sitting between them. CDR3 amino acids: CASSTLGQFTGELFF. The CDR3 DNA sequence: TGTGCCAGCAGTACTCTTGGACAGTTCACCGGGGAGCTGTTTTTT.

This chain links TRBV2 with TRBJ1-6, with a weak D call TRBD1 (5 bases). This CDR3 has 15 amino acids. Trimming pared 0 bases from V and 8 bases from J, leaving 11 bases between. CDR1 is SNHLY and CDR2 is FYNNEI in the germline V gene. The CDR3 sequence: CASSEARGVHSPLHF. CDR3 DNA sequence: TGTGCCAGCAGTGAAGCGCGGGGGGTTCATTCACCCCTCCACTTT.

V gene TRBV5-1 combines with J gene TRBJ2-2; D may be TRBD1 or TRBD2 (6 bases each). The V end was cut by 1 base, the J end by 4 bases, with 11 bases between. The CDR3 totals 15 residues. Germline values: CDR1 SGHRS, CDR2 YFSETQ. CDR3 residues: CASSLTGAGTGELFF. In DNA form, the CDR3 reads TGCGCCAGCAGCTTGACGGGGGCGGGCACCGGGGAGCTGTTTTTT.

V and J are TRBV5-1 and TRBJ1-6, with D maybe TRBD1 (6 bases). The V and J ends lost 1 base and 11 bases respectively, with 19 bases between them. CDR3 length: 16 residues. Germline V gene sequence: CDR1 SGHRS, CDR2 YFSETQ. In nucleotides, the CDR3 is TGCGCCAGCAGCTTGTACGGGGGGCTGGATCTGGCACCCCTCCACTTT. Amino acid sequence: CASSLYGGLDLAPLHF.

The gene calls are TRBV7-6 and TRBJ2-1, with 7 bases aligning to TRBD2. The V gene's germline CDR1 is SGHVS and CDR2 FNYEAQ. The CDR3 is 13 amino acids. The junction had 10 bases not matched to a gene; V was cut back by 4 bases and J by 13 bases. The CDR3 sequence: CASSSTRGDPQFF. CDR3 nucleotide sequence: TGTGCCAGCAGCTCAACCCGGGGGGACCCCCAGTTCTTC.

J is TRBJ1-2 and V is TRBV5-1; possibly TRBD1 for D (6 bases). V lost 1 base to trimming and J lost 8 bases, with 12 bases between them. The length of the CDR3 is 13 residues. CDR1 and CDR2 from the germline V gene are SGHRS and YFSETQ. The CDR3 DNA is TGCGCCAGCAGCTTGACGGGAGGGGGAGGCTACACCTTC. The encoded protein is CASSLTGGGGYTF.

This rearrangement joins TRBV4-1 to TRBJ2-3; D possibly uses TRBD1 or TRBD2 (5 bases each). Germline-derived CDR1 and CDR2 are MGHRA and YSYEKL. The V gene lost 4 bases and the J gene lost 4 bases, with 18 bases spanning the gap. The CDR3 loop spans 16 amino acids. This CDR3 is CASSLTGTRGSDTQYF. CDR3 sequence (DNA): TGCGCCAGCAGCCTAACCGGGACCCGAGGCTCAGATACGCAGTATTTT.

This clone was recorded a few times. J is TRBJ1-5 and V is TRBV19, with 8 bases that match TRBD1. Per the germline V gene, CDR1 is LNHDA and CDR2 is SQIVND (reference sequence). This CDR3 region has 14 residues. Trimming removed 7 bases from V and 6 bases from J; junction bases left unmatched: 8. CDR3 bases: TGTGCCAGTACCACGACAGGGGCACGTCAGCCCCAGCATTTT. It translates to CASTTTGARQPQHF.

V usage is TRBV19 and J usage is TRBJ2-7; possibly TRBD2 for D (6 bases). The germline V gene has CDR1 LNHDA and CDR2 SQIVND (reference sequence). CDR3 length equals 14 residues. The V end lost 5 bases, the J end lost 3 bases, and 14 bases lay between the germline ends. The CDR3 region has the DNA TGTGCCAGTAGTTTTTCCGACGGGGGCTACGAGCAGTACTTC. Translated, it gives CASSFSDGGYEQYF.

The rearrangement joins TRBV29-1 to TRBJ1-2; 12 nucleotides agree with TRBD1. Germline V CDR1 and CDR2: SQVTM, ANQGSEA. The CDR3 is made up of 18 amino acids. V gave up 3 bases and J gave up 5 bases; unmatched junction bases: 16. The CDR3 sequence is CSVDHPGTGGDIRYGYTF. CDR3 bases: TGCAGCGTTGACCACCCCGGGACAGGGGGCGACATCCGATATGGCTACACCTTC.

The chain joins TRBV19 to TRBJ1-5, with unresolved D. The CDR3 loop spans 14 amino acids. Germline values: CDR1 LNHDA, CDR2 SQIVND (reference sequence). Between the trimmed V and J ends, which lost 6 bases and 2 bases, there was a span of 11 bases. The CDR3 protein is CASSINRGNQPQHF. In DNA, the CDR3 is TGTGCCAGTAGCATTAATAGGGGCAATCAGCCCCAGCATTTT.